This T cell receptor (beta chain) was recovered during a study of blood T cell repertoires in COVID-19. Study as a whole: COVID-19 samples collected from the United States, Italy and Spain covered acute and convalescent phases. The cDNA or gDNA used as material had been derived from T cells, B-cell-depleted T cells, or PBMCs.

The V end lost 5 bases, the J end lost 0 bases, and 17 bases lay between the germline ends. The CDR3 runs 17 residues. Germline V CDR1 and CDR2: MNHEY, SVGEGT. How the authors handled the data: Reference gene primer amplification gave estimated nucleated cell counts. TCRdb's copy holds only in-frame clones and misses some; the assay was immunoSEQ multiplex PCR. V and J calls plus clone size are reproduced from that table; the DNA served to infer D and trimming. This table holds roughly 230,000 clones, 88% found once. The chain is built from TRBV6-2 or TRBV6-3 and TRBJ1-5; D call uncertain. This TCR derives from a human donor in a cohort sampled during active COVID-19. Sequencing input: peripheral blood. This CDR3 is CASSRSPEGYSNQPQHF. The DNA for the CDR3 is TGTGCCAGCAGTAGGAGTCCGGAAGGTTATAGCAATCAGCCCCAGCATTTT.